These T cell receptor beta chains were read from a single sample in a study of shared clonotypes between healthy human individuals. Clones were sequenced by immunoSEQ multiplex PCR, and TCRdb holds only the in-frame ones, with some missing. The profile covers some 1,600,000 clones, with approximately 98% appearing a single time and around 0.45% taken by the ten largest. The sequencing sample was made of naive CD4+ T cells sorted from blood. The source of these receptors is a young man in good health. Each CDR3 is given with its conserved first and last residue. D genes are given only for firm matches. A row's size may be missing; if present it is once, few, many or a size class.

d_call | cdr3_length | clone_size | j_call | v_call | cdr3_nt | cdr3_aa
. | 14 | . | TRBJ2-7 | TRBV6-5 | TGTGCCAGCAGTTACTCGGAGGTTAACTACGAGCAGTACTTC | CASSYSEVNYEQYF
. | 12 | . | TRBJ1-5 | TRBV6-1 | TGTGCCAGCAGTGATTTGTGGCAGCCCCAGCATTTT | CASSDLWQPQHF
. | 16 | . | TRBJ2-7 | TRBV14 | TGTGCCAGCAGCCAAGATGGAGGAGTTGTAATCCACGAGCAGTACTTC | CASSQDGGVVIHEQYF
. | 15 | . | TRBJ2-2 | TRBV5-4 | TGTGCCAGCAGCAAGGGACTGACGAACACCGGGGAGCTGTTTTTT | CASSKGLTNTGELFF
TRBD2 | 16 | . | TRBJ2-7 | TRBV9 | TGTGCCAGCAGCGTAGAGGCTAGCGGGCGAACCTACGAGCAGTACTTC | CASSVEASGRTYEQYF
. | 16 | once | TRBJ2-1 | TRBV15 | TGTGCCACCAGCAGGGGCGGGGAGGTAGCCTACAATGAGCAGTTCTTC | CATSRGGEVAYNEQFF
. | 14 | . | TRBJ2-5 | TRBV4-1 | TGCGCCAGCAGCCAAGATGATCAGGGTCCGACCCAGTACTTC | CASSQDDQGPTQYF
. | 17 | . | TRBJ2-7 | TRBV10-3 | TGTGCCATCAGTGTCGAACCGGGACCCTGGAGGGCCTACGAGCAGTACTTC | CAISVEPGPWRAYEQYF
TRBD2 | 15 | . | TRBJ2-2 | TRBV5-1 | TGCGCCAGCAGCTTGCGAGGGAGGGACACCGGGGAGCTGTTTTTT | CASSLRGRDTGELFF
. | 13 | . | TRBJ2-7 | TRBV5-4 | TGTGCCAGCAGCCACAGTAGCTCCTACGAGCAGTACTTC | CASSHSSSYEQYF
TRBD2 | 15 | . | TRBJ2-3 | TRBV5-1 | TGCGCCAGCAGCTTGGATGGCGGGAGTACAGATACGCAGTATTTT | CASSLDGGSTDTQYF
. | 16 | . | TRBJ2-2 | TRBV7-7 | TGTGCCAGCAGCTTACTAGGCCCGCCGAACACCGGGGAGCTGTTTTTT | CASSLLGPPNTGELFF
. | 14 | . | TRBJ2-2 | TRBV11-3 | TGTGCCAGCCGGCGGGCTGGTGACACCGGGGAGCTGTTTTTT | CASRRAGDTGELFF
. | 13 | . | TRBJ2-4 | TRBV18 | TGTGCCAGCTCACCACCGGTGGTGAACATTCAGTACTTC | CASSPPVVNIQYF
TRBD2 | 16 | . | TRBJ2-7 | TRBV5-1 | TGCGCCAGCAGCTTGACGACAGCGGGGGGCTTCTACGAGCAGTACTTC | CASSLTTAGGFYEQYF
. | 14 | . | TRBJ2-7 | TRBV5-4 | TGTGCCAGCAGCTCTCTGACTAGCTCCTACGAGCAGTACTTC | CASSSLTSSYEQYF
TRBD1 | 17 | . | TRBJ2-2 | TRBV19 | TGTGCCAGTAGCATAAACGCGGACAGGGGTTTCACCGGGGAGCTGTTTTTT | CASSINADRGFTGELFF
. | 12 | . | TRBJ2-7 | TRBV10-1 | TGCGCCAGCAGTGAGTCGACACAGAGCCGGTACTTC | CASSESTQSRYF
. | 12 | . | TRBJ1-5 | TRBV28 | TGTGCCAGCAGCCGTATACCGAAGCCCCAGCATTTT | CASSRIPKPQHF
TRBD1 | 14 | . | TRBJ1-2 | TRBV9 | TGTGCCAGCAGCGACAGGGGGCACGACTATGGCTACACCTTC | CASSDRGHDYGYTF
. | 11 | . | TRBJ2-5 | TRBV7-9 | TGTGCCAGCAGCTCAAGGAAGACCCAGTACTTC | CASSSRKTQYF
TRBD2 | 13 | . | TRBJ2-1 | TRBV15 | TGTGCCATGGCGACGGGAGGATACAATGAGCAGTTCTTC | CAMATGGYNEQFF
. | 15 | once | TRBJ1-5 | TRBV28 | TGTGCCAGCAGTTTACCGGGGGGGAGCAATCAGCCCCAGCATTTT | CASSLPGGSNQPQHF
. | 14 | . | TRBJ2-5 | TRBV5-1 | TGCGCCAGCAGCTTGGAGGGGCAGGGGGAGACCCAGTACTTC | CASSLEGQGETQYF
TRBD2 | 14 | . | TRBJ2-3 | TRBV5-1 | TGCGCCACCGCGAGCGGGAGGGGCACAGATACGCAGTATTTT | CATASGRGTDTQYF
TRBD2 | 15 | . | TRBJ2-1 | TRBV2 | TGTGCCAGCGCCCAGAGGGCTAGCGGGAACAATGAGCAGTTCTTC | CASAQRASGNNEQFF
TRBD2 | 18 | . | TRBJ2-3 | TRBV27 | TGTGCCAGCAGTTTACGGGCCGCGGGAGGGTGGTTCACAGATACGCAGTATTTT | CASSLRAAGGWFTDTQYF
TRBD2 | 16 | . | TRBJ2-5 | TRBV5-1 | TGCGCCAGCAGTGCTAGCGGGAGCGCGACCCAAGAGACCCAGTACTTC | CASSASGSATQETQYF
. | 12 | . | TRBJ2-3 | TRBV5-1 | TGCGCCAGCAGCCCGCCCACAGATACGCAGTATTTT | CASSPPTDTQYF
. | 12 | . | TRBJ1-2 | TRBV2 | TGTGCCAGCAGTGAGGTTCATGGTGGCTACACCTTC | CASSEVHGGYTF
. | 13 | once | TRBJ2-3 | TRBV5-4 | TGTGCCAGCAGCTTGGGAGGGGCAGATACGCAGTATTTT | CASSLGGADTQYF
TRBD1 | 14 | . | TRBJ1-1 | TRBV27 | TGTGCCAGCAGGACCCAGGGGGAGGTCACTGAAGCTTTCTTT | CASRTQGEVTEAFF
TRBD2 | 15 | . | TRBJ2-1 | TRBV6-5 | TGTGCCAGCAGTCTGAGCGGGAGGGCCGACAATGAGCAGTTCTTC | CASSLSGRADNEQFF
TRBD2 | 16 | . | TRBJ2-7 | TRBV19 | TGTGCCAGTAGAGCAACCGGGACTAGCGGGAAATACGAGCAGTACTTC | CASRATGTSGKYEQYF
. | 10 | . | TRBJ1-1 | TRBV29-1 | TGCAGCGTCGTGAATACTGAAGCTTTCTTT | CSVVNTEAFF
. | 13 | . | TRBJ1-5 | TRBV2 | TGTGCCAGCAGTGTGACAGCTAATCAGCCCCAGCATTTT | CASSVTANQPQHF
TRBD1 | 12 | . | TRBJ2-7 | TRBV2 | TGTGCCGGTCGGGACAGAGGCTACGAGCAGTACTTC | CAGRDRGYEQYF
. | 14 | . | TRBJ1-1 | TRBV5-1 | TGCGCCAGCAGCCTGGGTAGTGCGAACACTGAAGCTTTCTTT | CASSLGSANTEAFF
. | 15 | . | TRBJ1-2 | TRBV7-2 | TGTGCCAGCAGCAAAGGTGTAACTATTAACTATGGCTACACCTTC | CASSKGVTINYGYTF
. | 15 | . | TRBJ2-2 | TRBV6-5 | TGTGCCAGCAGTTACCTATTAAGGAACACCGGGGAGCTGTTTTTT | CASSYLLRNTGELFF
. | 16 | . | TRBJ2-2 | TRBV10-3 | TGTGCCATCAGTGAACGGTTAATCGAGAACACCGGGGAGCTGTTTTTT | CAISERLIENTGELFF
. | 12 | once | TRBJ1-2 | TRBV29-1 | TGCAGCGTTGCTGACGGGAACTATGGCTACACCTTC | CSVADGNYGYTF
. | 18 | . | TRBJ2-7 | TRBV11-2 | TGTGCCAGCAGCTCCCAAACTAGGAGGGCTATGTTCTCCTACGAGCAGTACTTC | CASSSQTRRAMFSYEQYF
TRBD1 | 14 | . | TRBJ2-3 | TRBV10-1 | TGCGCCAGCAGCACCGGGACAGGGAAAGATACGCAGTATTTT | CASSTGTGKDTQYF
TRBD1 | 16 | . | TRBJ1-1 | TRBV5-4 | TGTGCCAGCAGCCCGGGACAGGGGAGAGGGAACACTGAAGCTTTCTTT | CASSPGQGRGNTEAFF
TRBD2 | 19 | . | TRBJ2-6 | TRBV5-5 | TGTGCCAGCAGCCAGTATTTAGCGGGAGGCTACGGTGGGGCCAACGTCCTGACTTTC | CASSQYLAGGYGGANVLTF
TRBD2 | 14 | . | TRBJ2-3 | TRBV4-3 | TGCGCCAGCAGTGTTAGCGGGAGCACAGATACGCAGTATTTT | CASSVSGSTDTQYF
TRBD1 | 13 | . | TRBJ2-3 | TRBV5-1 | TGCGCCAGCAGCGAATACAGGGGGCAAACGCAGTATTTT | CASSEYRGQTQYF